Here is one T cell receptor (beta chain) with its context. J gave up 1 base and V 5 bases, and 5 bases lay outside the gene matches. Looked up from germline, CDR1 is MGHRA and CDR2 is YSYEKL. The CDR3 covers 14 residues. This specimen belongs to a study of control samples from healthy donors and cancer patients. Here immunoSEQ multiplex PCR was the method, and the copy in TCRdb shows in-frame clones only, minus some. The sample records 150,000 to 200,000 clones, around 90% being singletons. The sequencing sample was made of blood. The sequence came from a man under 40 in good health. This chain links TRBV4-1 with TRBJ2-7; 7 bases are a match to TRBD1. CDR3 residues: CASSYYRGSYEQYF. The CDR3 nucleotides are TGCGCCAGCAGCTATTACAGGGGTTCCTACGAGCAGTACTTC.